Below are 15 T cell receptor beta chains sequenced from a single sample in a study of metastatic and nonmetastatic thyroid tumors (dated by TCRdb to 2019 to 2021). None of the patients had been given any treatment before thyroid surgery. Library generation was performed with PCR. Sequencing relied on an Illumina HiSeq 4000. TCRdb ran its own pipeline on the public reads, namely fastp trimming at Q25 and MiXCR clone calling, and kept in-frame beta chains. The sample includes 50,000 to 65,000 clones, with approximately 15% observed a single time. Around 3% of the sample belongs to the ten largest clones. The sequenced sample consisted of blood. Receptors originate from a female donor with papillary thyroid cancer or a benign thyroid nodule (not recorded which). Some clones in this sample may be carry-over from other donors' samples.

Worth noting for this clone: Since a much larger clone is just one base distant, this may be a read error. Different DNA sequences within this sample yield the same CDR3. The chain couples TRBV5-4 to TRBJ2-7, with a weak D call TRBD1 (5 bases). Germline lookup yields CDR1 SGHNT and CDR2 YYREEE (reference sequence). The CDR3 has 13 amino acids. DNA of the CDR3: TGTGCTAGCAGTCCCAGGGTGGGCTACGAGCAGTACTTC. Translating it yields CASSPRVGYEQYF. Drawing the rest from reference TRBV5-4 and TRBJ2-7, the complete variable domain is ETGVTQSPTHLIKTRGQQVTLRCSSQSGHNTVSWYQQALGQGPQFIFQYYREEENGRGNFPPRFSGLQFPNYSSELNVNALELDDSALYLCASSPRVGYEQYFGPGTRLTVT.

J is TRBJ1-4 and V is TRBV4-1; D not resolved. The germline V gene encodes CDR1 MGHRA and CDR2 YSYEKL. The CDR3 length is 15 residues. V gave up 0 bases and J gave up 11 bases, with 16 bases separating them. The DNA for the CDR3 is TGCGCCAGCAGCCAAGAGGGTCATATTCTAAGGAAACTGTTTTTT. This gives the protein CASSQEGHILRKLFF.

This clone was found many times. V gene TRBV4-1 combines with J gene TRBJ2-3; D unresolved. CDR1 and CDR2 from the germline V gene are MGHRA and YSYEKL. This CDR3 is built from 14 residues. The germline V and J ends were trimmed by 1 base and 2 bases, with 7 bases remaining between them. CDR3 in amino acids: CASSQARNTDTQYF. Here the CDR3 DNA reads TGCGCCAGCAGCCAAGCTAGGAACACAGATACGCAGTATTTT.

In the case of this clone: One base away lies a much larger clone, so this may be a sequencing read error. The V call is TRBV29-1, the J call TRBJ1-2, with 9 bases aligning to TRBD1. J gave up 4 bases and V 0 bases, and 0 bases lay outside the gene matches. Germline CDR1 reads SQVTM; CDR2 reads ANQGSEA. The CDR3 totals 13 residues. The CDR3 DNA sequence: TGCAGCGTTGAAGAGACAGGGGGCTATGGCTACACCTTC. Amino acid sequence: CSVEETGGYGYTF.

This chain links TRBV6-4 with TRBJ2-1; 11 nucleotides align to TRBD2. The CDR3 has 15 residues. Germline V gives CDR1 MRHNA, CDR2 SNTAGT. V lost 6 bases and J lost 7; bases outside the gene matches: 8. CDR3 nucleotide sequence: TGTGCCAGCAGCATTGGACTAGCGGGTATTAATGAGCAGTTCTTC. Translation gives CASSIGLAGINEQFF.

This clone has at least ten counts. This sequence joins TRBV10-2 and TRBJ2-1; 7 bases line up with TRBD1. Trimming cost V 7 bases and J 0 bases; bases outside gene matches: 6. The CDR3 is 15 residues long. Germline CDR1 and CDR2: WSHSY and SAAADI. The CDR3 reads CASKRQGSSYNEQFF. The CDR3 DNA reads as TGCGCCAGCAAGAGACAGGGCAGCTCCTACAATGAGCAGTTCTTC.

The table lists this clone with a few counts. Relative to the germline gene, one junction end is altered; a read error may explain this. The chain carries TRBV6-5 and TRBJ2-1; D remains ambiguous. The germline V gene has CDR1 MNHEY and CDR2 SVGAGI. This CDR3 region has 12 residues. The CDR3 DNA sequence: TGCTCCAGCAGTATCGACACCCTTGAGCAGTTCTTC. Protein product: CSSSIDTLEQFF.

This clone was seen ten or more times. This chain links TRBV4-1 with TRBJ2-7; D perhaps matches TRBD1 (5 bases). This CDR3 has 14 residues. Germline V gene sequence: CDR1 MGHRA, CDR2 YSYEKL. Deletions cut 2 bases from V and 4 bases from J, with 12 bases between. The chain's CDR3 is CASSQHSDRYEQYF. The CDR3 DNA follows: TGCGCCAGCAGCCAACATTCAGACAGATACGAGCAGTACTTC.

This clone rates as medium-sized. The chain joins TRBV12-3 or TRBV12-4 to TRBJ2-7; D remains ambiguous. V lost 7 bases to trimming and J lost 6 bases, with 7 bases between them. This CDR3 is built from 10 residues. The CDR3 sequence: CASMIGEQYF. The CDR3 DNA is TGTGCCAGCATGATCGGCGAGCAGTACTTC.

This clone was seen repeatedly, ten times or more. The chain joins TRBV30 to TRBJ2-3; D gene unclear. The germline V and J ends were trimmed by 2 bases and 0 bases, with 12 bases remaining between them. The CDR3 spans 15 residues. Germline V CDR1 and CDR2: GTSNPN, SVGIG (reference sequence). CDR3 coding DNA: TGTGCCTGGAGTTCCCTTAAGACTAGCACAGATACGCAGTATTTT. It specifies CAWSSLKTSTDTQYF.

The sample holds a few counts of this clone. The V gene is TRBV28, the J gene TRBJ2-7, with 9 positions matching TRBD1. V shed 6 bases and J 6 bases; nucleotides not matched to a gene: 6. The V gene's germline CDR1 is MDHEN and CDR2 SYDVKM. The CDR3 has 13 residues. The CDR3 is CASRGQGIPEQYF. In nucleotides, the CDR3 is TGTGCCAGCAGAGGACAGGGGATACCCGAGCAGTACTTC.

The V and J genes are TRBV12-3 or TRBV12-4 and TRBJ1-5, with 8 bases fitting TRBD1. The CDR3 runs 14 residues. V gave up 6 bases and J gave up 5 bases; unmatched junction bases: 6. The CDR3 protein is CASRPDRVDQPQHF. The DNA of the CDR3 is TGTGCCAGCAGACCGGACAGGGTGGATCAGCCCCAGCATTTT.

This clone was recorded a few times. CDR3 in amino acids: CASSYSCQYYEQYF. The CDR3 DNA sequence: TGTGCCAGCAGTTACTCGTGTCAGTACTACGAGCAGTACTTC. The chain couples TRBV6-5 to TRBJ2-7; D not resolved. The CDR3 consists of 14 residues. V was cut by 0 bases and J by 3 bases, with 9 bases left in between. The germline V gene encodes CDR1 MNHEY and CDR2 SVGAGI.

V and J are TRBV11-1 and TRBJ2-1; TRBD2 agrees at 7 bases. The CDR3 totals 16 residues. V lost 6 bases to trimming and J lost 5 bases; unmatched junction nucleotides: 13. CDR1 and CDR2 from the germline V gene are SGHAT and FQDESV (reference sequence). CDR3 in amino acids: CASRHRDPRGDNEQFF. The CDR3 nucleotides read TGTGCCAGCAGACACCGGGACCCTCGGGGGGACAATGAGCAGTTCTTC. The entire variable domain, with the rest obtained from reference TRBV11-1 and TRBJ2-1, is as follows: EAEVAQSPRYKITEKSQAVAFWCDPISGHATLYWYRQILGQGPELLVQFQDESVVDDSQLPKDRFSAERLKGVDSTLKIQPAELGDSAMYLCASRHRDPRGDNEQFFGPGTRLTVL.

This clone has at least ten counts. The chain joins TRBV6-5 to TRBJ2-6, with 9 positions matching TRBD1. Trimming cost V 6 bases and J 2 bases; bases outside gene matches: 11. Per germline, CDR1 MNHEY and CDR2 SVGAGI. The CDR3 is made up of 18 amino acids. The DNA for the CDR3 is TGTGCCAGCAGGGGCACACAGGGGGCGGGGACTGGGGCCAACGTCCTGACTTTC. Translated: CASRGTQGAGTGANVLTF.